The clone carrying this T cell receptor beta chain was seen a few times. These data are taken from a study of T cell repertoires in ileal Crohn's disease. Study overall: Median disease duration was approximately eight years; 35% smoked at surgery.

This CDR3 is built from 15 residues. J gave up 3 bases and V 5 bases, and 7 bases lay outside the gene matches. CDR1 is SEHNR and CDR2 is FQNEAQ in the germline V gene (reference sequence). Here immunoSEQ multiplex PCR was the method, and the copy in TCRdb shows in-frame clones only, minus some. The data contain more than 12,000 clones, nearly 80% of them seen just once; the ten biggest clones take up about 4.5%. This TCR was sampled from an adult with Crohn's disease. Sequences were obtained from ileal tissue. This chain uses TRBV7-9 with TRBJ2-5; 9 nucleotides agree with TRBD1. CDR3 nucleotides: TGTGCCAGCAGCGTAGGCACAGGGGGCAAAGAGACCCAGTACTTC. This sequence encodes CASSVGTGGKETQYF.